This paragraph covers one T cell receptor (beta chain) sequence. Its matching antigen is unknown. The sample comes from a study of T cells in Graves' hyperthyroidism and ophthalmopathy. Study-wide results and caveats: Most thyroid-expanded clonotypes above 0.001 were also found in blood. Model output signaled ophthalmopathy a median around 6.9 months ahead of onset. Ophthalmopathy stood apart from stable hyperthyroidism in a 13 V-J model.

Clinical symptoms, serum thyroxine, TRAb, thyroid ultrasound and orbital computed tomography informed diagnoses. Germline values: CDR1 MNHNY, CDR2 SVGAGI (reference sequence). The CDR3 spans 15 residues. V was pared by 4 bases and J by 1 base, with 11 bases between. RNA transcripts gave rise to amplified TCR beta CDR3 regions. During a first-round RT-PCR of the TCR CDR3, the HTBI primer set was used. One entry per CDR3 protein, called by TCRdb with MiXCR from the multiplex PCR reads. The table records 600,000 to 700,000 distinct CDR3 sequences, just under 45% of them present only once. The rearrangement uses TRBV6-6 and TRBJ1-5, with unresolved D. This clonotype was obtained from an adult man with Graves' disease, either hyperthyroidism or ophthalmopathy (not recorded which). Sequenced material: peripheral blood or thyroid tissue (not recorded which). CDR3 amino acids: CASSSPRRSNQPQHF. In DNA form, the CDR3 reads TGTGCCAGCAGTTCCCCCAGACGGAGCAATCAGCCCCAGCATTTT.